The 20 T cell receptor beta chains in this list originate from one sample, sequenced in a study of blood T cells in healthy people across ages. Combining a sample-barcoded 5' primer with a J-beta primer mix, a second PCR ran for about 6 to 11 cycles. In TCRdb, the 5' RACE reads were re-called with MiXCR into one record per CDR3 protein. In the table there are 1.5 million to 1.9 million distinct CDR3 sequences, approximately 43% of which are singletons. The sequenced sample was blood. The receptors were sampled from a woman aged 18 to 35 in good health.

The V and J genes are TRBV12-3 or TRBV12-4 and TRBJ1-4; 8 bases match TRBD1. J lost 8 bases, V lost 6 bases, and 5 bases had no gene match. This CDR3 spans 13 amino acids. The CDR3 DNA is TGTGCCAGCAGACGACAGGGGAGCGAAAAACTGTTTTTT. Its translation: CASRRQGSEKLFF.

The genes are TRBV29-1 and TRBJ2-2; 10 bases match TRBD1. Germline V lookup: CDR1 SQVTM, CDR2 ANQGSEA. V shed 2 bases and J 4 bases; nucleotides not matched to a gene: 13. CDR3 length: 18 amino acids. CDR3 region: CSVEWTGGGGLGTGELFF. CDR3 nucleotide sequence: TGCAGCGTTGAATGGACAGGGGGTGGAGGATTAGGCACCGGGGAGCTGTTTTTT.

This clonotype was detected only a few times. This chain links TRBV4-3 with TRBJ2-1; D not certain. V dropped 4 bases and J dropped 5 bases, with 24 bases sitting between them. Germline lookup yields CDR1 LGHNA and CDR2 YSLEER. There are 18 residues in the CDR3. In nucleotides, the CDR3 is TGCGCCAGCAGCCGCGAACCCCCCTACGGCCTTACTAACAATGAGCAGTTCTTC. Amino acids: CASSREPPYGLTNNEQFF.

This chain uses TRBV2 with TRBJ2-5; no clear D gene. The CDR3 length is 13 residues. The germline V gene has CDR1 SNHLY and CDR2 FYNNEI. The ends were cut back, 8 bases at V and 4 bases at J, with 14 bases in the middle. The CDR3 bases are TGTGCCAGCCTCGGGTCACCTGGAGAGACCCAGTACTTC. Protein sequence: CASLGSPGETQYF.

The J gene is TRBJ2-1, the V gene TRBV5-1; D perhaps matches TRBD1 (6 bases). This CDR3 region has 17 residues. V was shortened by 4 bases and J by 0 bases, with 17 bases between the two germline ends. CDR1 and CDR2 from the germline V gene are SGHRS and YFSETQ. CDR3 residues: CASSREPGHLSYNEQFF. The CDR3 DNA follows: TGCGCCAGCAGCAGGGAACCGGGACACCTCTCCTACAATGAGCAGTTCTTC. Full variable domain (remainder filled in from reference TRBV5-1 and TRBJ2-1): KAGVTQTPRYLIKTRGQQVTLSCSPISGHRSVSWYQQTPGQGLQFLFEYFSETQRNKGNFPGRFSGRQFSNSRSEMNVSTLELGDSALYLCASSREPGHLSYNEQFFGPGTRLTVL.

This clonotype was observed many times. The gene calls are TRBV10-3 and TRBJ2-1, with D perhaps TRBD1 (6 bases). Germline values: CDR1 ENHRY, CDR2 SYGVKD. Trimming removed 4 bases from V and 6 bases from J, with 10 bases in between. The CDR3 is made up of 13 amino acids. This CDR3 is CAISGGPGNEQFF. As DNA, the CDR3 is TGTGCCATCAGTGGGGGGCCGGGCAATGAGCAGTTCTTC.

This clonotype came up a few times. CDR3 amino acids: CASSLLPPGSGYPDTQYF. The CDR3 bases are TGTGCCAGCAGTTTATTACCCCCGGGTAGCGGGTATCCAGATACGCAGTATTTT. The V gene is TRBV27, the J gene TRBJ2-3; 7 bases map to TRBD2. CDR1 MNHEY and CDR2 SMNVEV come from the germline V gene (reference sequence). The CDR3 is made up of 18 amino acids. V shed 1 base and J 4 bases; nucleotides not matched to a gene: 14.

V and J are TRBV2 and TRBJ2-2; D is ambiguous. The V gene's germline CDR1 is SNHLY and CDR2 FYNNEI. Trimming removed 7 bases from V and 1 base from J, with 16 bases in between. The CDR3 sequence is 16 residues long. The CDR3 sequence: CASKEADLLNTGELFF. The CDR3 DNA follows: TGTGCCAGCAAAGAAGCAGACCTTCTGAACACCGGGGAGCTGTTTTTT.

The V call is TRBV30, the J call TRBJ2-7, with D possibly being TRBD2 (5 bases). The CDR3 has 11 amino acids. The germline gives CDR1 GTSNPN, CDR2 SVGIG (reference sequence). V was trimmed by 4 bases and J by 2 bases, leaving 6 bases between them. Here the CDR3 reads CAWIGAYEQYF. The CDR3, as DNA: TGTGCCTGGATCGGGGCCTACGAGCAGTACTTC.

V gene TRBV20-1 combines with J gene TRBJ1-4, with TRBD1 matching over 8 bases. The CDR3 covers 15 residues. Germline V CDR1 and CDR2: DFQATT, SNEGSKA (reference sequence). V lost 3 bases to trimming and J lost 8 bases; unmatched junction nucleotides: 11. The CDR3 DNA reads as TGCAGTGCTAGCGGGCCAGGGGGCGCCCAGGAAAAACTGTTTTTT. Translation: CSASGPGGAQEKLFF.

Regarding this clonotype: This may come from a read error, since a much larger clone is one base off. The V gene is TRBV30, the J gene TRBJ1-5, with D hard to call. The CDR3 extends over 14 amino acids. V was cut by 0 bases and J by 9 bases, with 15 bases left in between. Germline assignment: CDR1 GTSNPN and CDR2 SVGIG (reference sequence). DNA for the CDR3: TGTGCCTGGAGTGTACCCGGGGTCGGTCCGCCCCAGCATTTT. It codes for CAWSVPGVGPPQHF.

V gene TRBV4-3 combines with J gene TRBJ2-1; D is ambiguous. The germline gives CDR1 LGHNA, CDR2 YSLEER. Trimming took off 3 bases at V and 8 bases at J, with 14 bases between the two ends. The CDR3 contains 14 residues. The CDR3 DNA reads as TGCGCCAGCAGCCAGGGCCCCAGGTTCGATGAGCAGTTCTTC. Protein sequence: CASSQGPRFDEQFF.

On this clonotype itself: A read error may explain this, as a much larger clone is one base away. V usage is TRBV25-1 and J usage is TRBJ2-4, with 7 bases identical to TRBD2. Matching the DNA end better, TRBJ2-7 makes the J call doubtful. CDR1 and CDR2 from the germline V gene are MGHDK and SYGVNS. CDR3 length equals 14 residues. CDR3 residues: CASRIGGNLNEQYF. The CDR3 region has the DNA TGTGCCAGCAGGATCGGGGGGAACCTCAACGAGCAGTACTTC.

The chain combines TRBV4-3 with TRBJ2-7; D is undetermined. The germline V gene encodes CDR1 LGHNA and CDR2 YSLEER. This CDR3 has 16 residues. Trimming shortened V by 2 bases and J by 7 bases, and 21 bases separated the two germline ends. The DNA for the CDR3 is TGCGCCAGCAGCCAATCTATGGCAGGAGCCCAAAATGAGCAGTACTTC. Residues: CASSQSMAGAQNEQYF.

This clonotype turned up a few times. The rearrangement links TRBV12-3 or TRBV12-4 to TRBJ2-4; either TRBD1 or TRBD2 may supply D (5 bases each). V gave up 2 bases and J gave up 7 bases, with 12 bases separating them. There are 14 residues in the CDR3. In DNA, the CDR3 is TGTGCCAGCAGTTTACAGGGAGTGGATAACATTCAGTACTTC. This translates into CASSLQGVDNIQYF.

The rearrangement joins TRBV11-2 to TRBJ2-5; tentatively, D is TRBD1 (5 bases). TRBJ2-7 matches the DNA end more closely, so the J call is doubtful. The germline V gene has CDR1 SGHAT and CDR2 FQNNGV. This CDR3 spans 14 amino acids. CDR3 coding DNA: TGTGCCAGCAGCGTAGGGGTGCTTGGCTACGAGCAGTACTTC. Its protein product is CASSVGVLGYEQYF.

This clonotype was recorded a few times. The gene calls are TRBV7-8 and TRBJ2-1; D assignment may be TRBD1 or TRBD2 (5 bases each). Germline CDR1 reads SGHVS; CDR2 reads FQNEAQ. Trimming removed 5 bases at V and 3 bases at J, with 14 bases between. The CDR3 sequence is 15 residues long. The CDR3: CASSQPRGLYNEQFF. CDR3 sequence (DNA): TGTGCCAGCAGCCAGCCCCGGGGCCTCTACAATGAGCAGTTCTTC. Full variable domain (missing parts from reference TRBV7-8 and TRBJ2-1): GAGVSQSPRYKVAKRGQDVALRCDPISGHVSLFWYQQALGQGPEFLTYFQNEAQLDKSGLPSDRFFAERPEGSVSTLKIQRTQQEDSAVYLCASSQPRGLYNEQFFGPGTRLTVL.

In DNA, the CDR3 is TGTGCCACAGGGGGATCACAGCCCCAGCATTTT. Translating gives CATGGSQPQHF. The rearrangement uses TRBV10-3 and TRBJ1-5; 7 bases are a match to TRBD1. The CDR3 length is 11 residues. With 10 bases clipped from V and 7 bases from J, the junction kept 4 bases outside the gene matches. Germline V gene lookup returns CDR1 ENHRY and CDR2 SYGVKD.

The chain joins TRBV20-1 to TRBJ2-5; D is undetermined. Trimming shortened V by 2 bases and J by 4 bases, and 11 bases separated the two germline ends. The length of the CDR3 is 13 residues. CDR1 and CDR2 from the germline V gene are DFQATT and SNEGSKA (reference sequence). CDR3 nucleotide sequence: TGCAGTGCTAGAAAAACAGCCGGAGAGACCCAGTACTTC. This translates into CSARKTAGETQYF.

The V gene is TRBV20-1, the J gene TRBJ1-2; D is possibly TRBD1 (5 bases). CDR3 length: 14 residues. Per germline, CDR1 DFQATT and CDR2 SNEGSKA (reference sequence). V shed 2 bases and J shed 1 base, with 11 bases lying between them. CDR3 sequence reads: CSARRDGRNYGYTF. The CDR3 DNA reads as TGCAGTGCTAGAAGGGACGGTCGTAACTATGGCTACACCTTC.